This T cell receptor (beta chain) appears in the sequencing data of a study of cytomegalovirus exposure and HLA in healthy donors. The CDR3 loop spans 16 amino acids. Trimming removed 1 base from V and 2 bases from J, with 15 bases in between. CDR1 is MNHNS and CDR2 is SASEGT in the germline V gene. The repertoire was sequenced with immunoSEQ multiplex PCR; TCRdb's copy has only in-frame clones and lacks some. The data show about 82,000 clones, with approximately 93% seen just once and 0.55% to 0.8% held by the top ten. This chain joins TRBV6-1 and TRBJ2-7; D may be TRBD1 (5 bases). Material: PBMCs. The origin of this receptor is a man younger than 35 in good health and CMV-seronegative. CDR3 region: CASSEGQGFMAYEQYF. CDR3 bases: TGTGCCAGCAGTGAAGGTCAGGGTTTTATGGCCTACGAGCAGTACTTC.